Below, 21 T cell receptor beta chains from the same sample are listed, as sequenced in a study of T cells in Graves' hyperthyroidism and ophthalmopathy. The source material, RNA transcripts, was used to amplify TCR beta CDR3 regions. Carried out on the TCR CDR3, a first-round RT-PCR used the HTBI primer set. TCRdb called the multiplex PCR reads again in MiXCR, with one record for every CDR3 protein. The repertoire holds about 480,000 distinct CDR3 sequences, with around 22% as singletons. The sample consisted of blood. These receptors all stem from a woman aged 25 to 45 with Graves' ophthalmopathy.

This clonotype was observed a handful of times. The rearrangement links TRBV27 to TRBJ2-5; no firm D call. Trimming removed 6 bases at V and 5 bases at J, with 13 bases between. This CDR3 comprises 13 residues. Germline V CDR1 and CDR2: MNHEY, SMNVEV (reference sequence). CDR3 sequence reads: CASSTGLRETQYF. Written as DNA, the CDR3 is TGTGCCAGCAGCACTGGATTGAGGGAGACCCAGTACTTC.

This clonotype was found many times. This rearrangement joins TRBV12-3 or TRBV12-4 to TRBJ1-2; maybe TRBD1 (6 bases). CDR3 size: 14 residues. Trimming shortened V by 7 bases and J by 0 bases, and 12 bases separated the two germline ends. The CDR3 DNA follows: TGTGCCAGCAAGACGACAGGCGCTAACTATGGCTACACCTTC. This gives the protein CASKTTGANYGYTF.

The chain uses TRBV28 and TRBJ2-2, with D hard to call. Germline values: CDR1 MDHEN, CDR2 SYDVKM. The ends were cut back, 8 bases at V and 0 bases at J, with 10 bases in the middle. The length of the CDR3 is 14 residues. The CDR3 is CASSNLANTGELFF. CDR3 sequence (DNA): TGTGCCAGCTCCAACCTCGCGAACACCGGGGAGCTGTTTTTT. The variable domain in full, with the rest retrieved from reference TRBV28 and TRBJ2-2, is DVKVTQSSRYLVKRTGEKVFLECVQDMDHENMFWYRQDPGLGLRLIYFSYDVKMKEKGDIPEGYSVSREKKERFSLILESASTNQTSMYLCASSNLANTGELFFGEGSRLTVL.

The sample holds many counts of this clonotype. The chain has TRBV19 and TRBJ1-5; D ambiguous. CDR1 and CDR2 (germline): LNHDA, SQIVND (reference sequence). V was shortened by 9 bases and J by 0 bases, with 21 bases between the two germline ends. The CDR3 contains 17 residues. The chain's CDR3 is CASKYRTEGYSNQPQHF. The CDR3 DNA is TGTGCCAGCAAGTATCGAACCGAGGGTTATAGCAATCAGCCCCAGCATTTT.

The chain is built from TRBV7-9 and TRBJ1-5; D remains ambiguous. CDR3 length: 13 amino acids. The V end was cut by 1 base, the J end by 7 bases, with 8 bases between. CDR1 is SEHNR, CDR2 FQNEAQ, per germline (reference sequence). The CDR3 DNA reads TGTGCCAGCAGCTTAGGCTCGGCCCAGCCCCAGCATTTT. It encodes CASSLGSAQPQHF.

CDR3 protein: CASRPTGSSGNTIYF. In nucleotides, the CDR3 is TGTGCCAGCAGGCCGACAGGGAGCTCTGGAAACACCATATATTTT. The chain carries TRBV12-3 or TRBV12-4 and TRBJ1-3; 7 nucleotides agree with TRBD1. After removal of 6 bases from V and 0 bases from J, the junction contained 5 bases not matched to a gene. The CDR3 length is 15 residues.

Here the CDR3 DNA reads TGTGCCAGCAGCCTAGGCAGTACCCGGGGCTACACCTTC. Translated, it gives CASSLGSTRGYTF. This chain joins TRBV9 and TRBJ1-2; no definite D call. This CDR3 is 13 amino acids long. The germline CDR1 and CDR2 sequences are SGDLS and YYNGEE. The V end lost 4 bases, the J end lost 8 bases, and 15 bases lay between the germline ends. Combining the CDR3 with reference TRBV9 and TRBJ1-2 gives the whole variable domain DSGVTQTPKHLITATGQRVTLRCSPRSGDLSVYWYQQSLDQGLQFLIQYYNGEERAKGNILERFSAQQFPDLHSELNLSSLELGDSALYFCASSLGSTRGYTFGSGTRLTVV.

CDR3 sequence (DNA): TGTGCCAGCAGCCCCCGTGGGCTCTTACCTCAAGAGACCCAGTACTTC. It is translated as CASSPRGLLPQETQYF. The chain is built from TRBV12-3 or TRBV12-4 and TRBJ2-5; no reliable D call. V lost 6 bases, J lost 2 bases, and 19 bases lay in between. The CDR3 runs to 16 residues.

V usage is TRBV6-1 and J usage is TRBJ1-2, with unresolved D. The germline V gene encodes CDR1 MNHNS and CDR2 SASEGT. CDR3 length: 12 residues. The ends were cut back, 4 bases at V and 8 bases at J, with 11 bases in the middle. CDR3 protein: CASSASSGGYTF. As DNA, the CDR3 is TGTGCCAGCAGTGCCTCTTCCGGAGGCTACACCTTC.

The sample holds many counts of this clonotype. The chain couples TRBV7-2 to TRBJ2-7, with D perhaps being TRBD1 or TRBD2 (5 bases each). Looked up from germline, CDR1 is SGHTA and CDR2 is FQGNSA. CDR3 length: 12 amino acids. With 3 bases removed from V and 7 bases from J, the gap between germline ends came to 10 bases. The CDR3 DNA reads TGTGCCAGCAGCTTTTCGGGGCGGGAGCAGTACTTC. Translated: CASSFSGREQYF.

Concerning this clonotype: The germline gene is not matched at one end of the junction; a read error may be the cause. The chain combines TRBV29-1 with TRBJ1-1; the D gene is possibly TRBD1 (6 bases). This CDR3 contains 12 residues. Per the germline V gene, CDR1 is SQVTM and CDR2 is ANQGSEA. CDR3 region: CSAGHPNTEAFF. CDR3 DNA sequence: TGCAGCGCGGGACATCCGAACACTGAAGCCTTCTTT.

This clonotype has at least ten counts. The chain employs TRBV4-3 and TRBJ1-3; 7 positions match TRBD1. The V segment lost 2 bases and the J segment 1 base; nucleotides outside the gene matches: 2. The CDR3 runs 15 residues. In germline, CDR1 is LGHNA, CDR2 YSLEER. The CDR3 region has the DNA TGCGCCAGCAGCCAAAGCAGGGGGTCTGGAAACACCATATATTTT. This gives the protein CASSQSRGSGNTIYF.

This clonotype appeared a few times. This may be a read error: a much more frequent sequence differs by one nucleotide. This rearrangement joins TRBV6-1 to TRBJ1-2; D gene unclear. From germline, CDR1 is MNHNS and CDR2 SASEGT. V dropped 6 bases and J dropped 6 bases, with 11 bases sitting between them. The CDR3 sequence is 12 residues long. The chain's CDR3 is CASSNGVDGYTF. The CDR3 DNA follows: TGTGCCAGCAGCAACGGGGTGGATGGCTACACCTTC.

This clonotype was picked up many times. The chain uses TRBV2 and TRBJ2-2; 9 nucleotides align to TRBD2. The J segment lost 7 bases and the V segment lost 4 bases, leaving 1 base of the junction unmatched. CDR1 SNHLY and CDR2 FYNNEI come from the germline V gene. This CDR3 comprises 13 residues. The CDR3 coding sequence is TGTGCCAGCAGTGGGACTAGCGTCGGGGAGCTGTTTTTT. Translating gives CASSGTSVGELFF. Complete variable domain (other parts from reference TRBV2 and TRBJ2-2): EPEVTQTPSHQVTQMGQEVILRCVPISNHLYFYWYRQILGQKVEFLVSFYNNEISEKSEIFDDQFSVERPDGSNFTLKIRSTKLEDSAMYFCASSGTSVGELFFGEGSRLTVL.

This clonotype was counted ten times or more. The chain combines TRBV11-2 with TRBJ2-7; D unresolved. The CDR3 is 14 amino acids. Trimming took 2 bases from V and 3 from J, leaving 11 bases between them. Germline loops: CDR1 SGHAT, CDR2 FQNNGV. The CDR3 reads CASSLTIDFYEQYF. The CDR3, as DNA: TGTGCCAGCAGCTTAACAATCGACTTCTACGAGCAGTACTTC.

In its sample, this clonotype was seen many times. The chain employs TRBV19 and TRBJ1-1; D possibly corresponds to TRBD1 (6 bases). The CDR3 spans 14 residues. V lost 3 bases to trimming and J lost 1 base, with 9 bases between them. Germline V gene lookup returns CDR1 LNHDA and CDR2 SQIVND (reference sequence). CDR3 bases: TGTGCCAGTAGTATGACGGGGGCGAACACTGAAGCTTTCTTT. Its translation: CASSMTGANTEAFF.

This clonotype appeared many times. At one boundary the junction diverges from the germline segment, which might be a read error. The J gene is TRBJ2-3, the V gene TRBV3-1; D may be TRBD1 or TRBD2 (6 bases each). The CDR3 runs to 12 residues. CDR1 is LGHDT, CDR2 YNNKEL, per germline (reference sequence). The chain's CDR3 is CASSQAGAFPFF. CDR3 sequence (DNA): TGTGCCAGCAGCCAAGCGGGGGCCTTCCCCTTTTTT.

The chain recombines TRBV4-3 with TRBJ2-7; unclear D gene. Germline loops: CDR1 LGHNA, CDR2 YSLEER. Trimming left V 1 base short and J 4 bases short, with 17 bases between. The CDR3 sequence is 16 residues long. In nucleotides, the CDR3 is TGCGCCAGCAGCCAAGCGGAAAGATTGAAGAGATACGAGCAGTACTTC. Protein sequence: CASSQAERLKRYEQYF.

This clonotype was seen repeatedly, ten times or more. The chain has TRBV19 and TRBJ1-1, with 9 bases identical to TRBD1. With 1 base clipped from V and 3 bases from J, the junction kept 3 bases outside the gene matches. The CDR3 has 15 residues. The V gene's germline CDR1 is LNHDA and CDR2 SQIVND (reference sequence). The CDR3 region is CASSIAGQGYTEAFF. In DNA, the CDR3 is TGTGCCAGTAGTATAGCGGGACAGGGCTACACTGAAGCTTTCTTT.

This clonotype showed up many times. The chain employs TRBV6-2 or TRBV6-3 and TRBJ2-5; perhaps TRBD2 as D (6 bases). The CDR3 spans 15 residues. From germline, CDR1 is MNHEY and CDR2 SVGEGT. With 7 bases removed from V and 0 bases from J, the gap between germline ends came to 15 bases. Here the CDR3 reads CASTKGIADQETQYF. The CDR3 DNA sequence: TGTGCCAGCACCAAAGGCATAGCGGACCAAGAGACCCAGTACTTC.

This clonotype was detected many times. CDR3 DNA: TGCGCCAGCAGCCAAGATTTCGGAGAGAGCTCCTACGAGCAGTACTTC. Translated, it gives CASSQDFGESSYEQYF. The J gene is TRBJ2-7, the V gene TRBV4-1, with unresolved D. V dropped 0 bases and J dropped 0 bases, with 12 bases sitting between them. The CDR3 runs 16 residues. CDR1 MGHRA and CDR2 YSYEKL come from the germline V gene.